This TCR beta chain was identified during a study of blood T cell repertoires in COVID-19. For the study at large: Some COVID-19 samples were acute and others convalescent; all came from the United States, Italy and Spain.

Authors' methods: Reference gene primer amplification yielded estimated nucleated cell counts. Generated by immunoSEQ multiplex PCR, the TCRdb table keeps only in-frame clones and is missing some. The V and J calls and clone size were taken over from that table, and D and trimming were inferred from the DNA. The profile covers about 68,000 clones, with less than 90% appearing a single time and around 9.5% taken by the ten largest. CDR1 and CDR2 (germline): MNHEY, SMNVEV (reference sequence). The length of the CDR3 is 13 residues. V was clipped by 5 bases and J by 2 bases, with 10 bases between them. The V and J genes are TRBV27 and TRBJ2-7; no definite D call. Source material: peripheral blood. This sequence was found in a man aged 50 to 60 with active COVID-19. The CDR3 DNA sequence: TGTGCCAGCAGTCTCGACTCGGCCTACGAGCAGTACTTC. Protein sequence: CASSLDSAYEQYF.